Listed below are T cell receptor beta chains from one sample, sequenced in a study of blood T cell repertoires in COVID-19. Produced via immunoSEQ multiplex PCR; TCRdb's table is partial and in-frame only. This sample carries some 150,000 clones, approximately 80% of them seen once, and the ten largest clones take roughly 15%. Sample: peripheral blood. These receptors were taken from an older woman with COVID-19, enrolled during active disease. Both conserved end residues are part of each CDR3. The D gene is left open where the match is weak. Not every row has a clone size; where given, it reads once, few, many or a size class.

clone_size	d_call	v_call	j_call	cdr3_nt	cdr3_aa
NA	TRBD1	TRBV2	TRBJ1-1	TGTGCCAGCAGTTCGGCAGGGGGGCTGAACACTGAAGCTTTCTTT	CASSSAGGLNTEAFF
once	TRBD1	TRBV30	TRBJ2-1	TGTGCCTGGAGCCAGTTGGGGACAGCTAATGAGCAGTTCTTC	CAWSQLGTANEQFF
NA	NA	TRBV6-2/TRBV6-3	TRBJ1-1	TGTGCCAGCAGTTTGTTGCGCACTGAAGCTTTCTTT	CASSLLRTEAFF
NA	NA	TRBV11-2	TRBJ2-3	TGTGCCAGCAGCTTAGATGGGGCGACAGATACGCAGTATTTT	CASSLDGATDTQYF
NA	TRBD2	TRBV29-1	TRBJ2-3	TGCAGCGCCTCGGTAGCGGGGGGAACAGATACGCAGTATTTT	CSASVAGGTDTQYF
NA	TRBD2	TRBV7-9	TRBJ2-2	TGTGCCAGCAGCTTAGAAGGACTAGTGAACACCGGGGAGCTGTTTTTT	CASSLEGLVNTGELFF
NA	TRBD1	TRBV5-1	TRBJ1-3	TGCGCCAGCAGCTTGGATGGACAGGGGCGAAACACCATATATTTT	CASSLDGQGRNTIYF
NA	NA	TRBV7-2	TRBJ1-1	TGTGCCAGCAGCTTCGATGGGGGGGTCACTGAAGCTTTCTTT	CASSFDGGVTEAFF
NA	TRBD1	TRBV28	TRBJ2-7	TGTGCCAGCACCGAGATGGGGACAGGGGCCAGCGAGCAGTACTTC	CASTEMGTGASEQYF
NA	NA	TRBV14	TRBJ2-3	TGTGCCAGCAGCCAATGGGCGGGGCCGAGCACAGATACGCAGTATTTT	CASSQWAGPSTDTQYF
NA	TRBD2	TRBV3-1/TRBV3-2	TRBJ2-3	TGTGCCAGCAGCCCCCGACTAGCGGGGAACACAGATACGCAGTATTTT	CASSPRLAGNTDTQYF
NA	NA	TRBV18	TRBJ2-2	TGTGCCAGCTCACCAGTCCCCGAGCCGCTCCCCGGGGAGCTGTTTTTT	CASSPVPEPLPGELFF
NA	TRBD2	TRBV15	TRBJ2-7	TGTGCCACCAGCAGAGGAACTAGCGGGCGCCCCTACGAGCAGTACTTC	CATSRGTSGRPYEQYF
once	NA	TRBV3-1/TRBV3-2	TRBJ1-5	TGTGCCAGCAGCCAAGGGTGGCAGGCTAGCAATCAGCCCCAGCATTTT	CASSQGWQASNQPQHF
NA	NA	TRBV7-8	TRBJ1-1	TGTGCCAGCAGCCTCCGAGGGGGCACTGAAGCTTTCTTT	CASSLRGGTEAFF
NA	NA	TRBV3-1/TRBV3-2	TRBJ1-5	TGTGCCAGCAGCCAGGGGGGAGGCAATCAGCCCCAGCATTTT	CASSQGGGNQPQHF
NA	NA	TRBV28	TRBJ2-2	TGTGCCAGCAGTTTCGTCACCGGGGAGCTGTTTTTT	CASSFVTGELFF
NA	NA	TRBV3-1/TRBV3-2	TRBJ2-7	TGTGCCAGCAGCCAAGTCAGGGCCGGCTCCTACGAGCAGTACTTC	CASSQVRAGSYEQYF
NA	NA	TRBV7-9	TRBJ2-4	TGTGCCAGCAGCTCGACTAGTGGCAAAAACATTCAGTACTTC	CASSSTSGKNIQYF
NA	TRBD1	TRBV7-8	TRBJ1-1	TGTGCCAGCAGCCCACAAGGGGCAGGGGGCGCGAGGAACACTGAAGCTTTCTTT	CASSPQGAGGARNTEAFF
once	TRBD1	TRBV3-1/TRBV3-2	TRBJ2-1	TGTGCCAGCAGCCGAACACCGGGACAGGGCAATGAGCAGTTCTTC	CASSRTPGQGNEQFF
NA	TRBD1	TRBV6-5	TRBJ1-2	TGTGCCAGCAGTTTCGGGACAGCCGGCTACACCTTC	CASSFGTAGYTF
NA	NA	TRBV9	TRBJ1-6	TGTGCCAGCAGCGTAGGAGGGAGCCAGACTTCAAGGGATTCACCCCTCCACTTT	CASSVGGSQTSRDSPLHF
NA	TRBD1	TRBV5-1	TRBJ2-1	TGCGCCAGCAGCATGGGACAGAGCTACAATGAGCAGTTCTTC	CASSMGQSYNEQFF
NA	TRBD1	TRBV2	TRBJ1-2	TGTGCCAGCACCGCGGACAGGATACGAGGCTATGGCTACACCTTC	CASTADRIRGYGYTF
NA	NA	TRBV5-1	TRBJ2-7	TGCGCCAGCAGCCGGATAGGAGCGTACGAGCAGTACTTC	CASSRIGAYEQYF
few	NA	TRBV18	TRBJ1-5	TGTGCCAGCTCACCGTCGGGAGGTCAGCCCCAGCATTTT	CASSPSGGQPQHF
NA	NA	TRBV27	TRBJ1-2	TGTGCCAGCAGTTTATACCCCAAAAGGGGTTATGGCTACACCTTC	CASSLYPKRGYGYTF
NA	NA	TRBV12-1	TRBJ2-5	TGTGCCAGCTATACTAGCGGCCTAGAAGAGACCCAGTACTTC	CASYTSGLEETQYF
few	NA	TRBV20-1	TRBJ2-1	TGCAGTGCCGGGACAAAGCAGTTCTTC	CSAGTKQFF
once	NA	TRBV2	TRBJ1-2	TGTGCCAGCAGTGCTTTTGGGCCCAACTATGGCTACACCTTC	CASSAFGPNYGYTF
NA	TRBD1	TRBV7-9	TRBJ2-2	TGTGCCAGCAACACCTACGGGACAGGGGCCGGGGAGCTGTTTTTT	CASNTYGTGAGELFF
NA	NA	TRBV28	TRBJ1-3	TGTGCCAGCAGTTTCGGGGGAAACACCATATATTTT	CASSFGGNTIYF
NA	TRBD1	TRBV28	TRBJ1-5	TGTGCCAGCAGCCTTCGAACAGGGGTAATTCAGCCCCAGCATTTT	CASSLRTGVIQPQHF
NA	TRBD2	TRBV7-9	TRBJ2-1	TGTGCCAGCAGCTCCCGGGAGGTCTCCGGGTTCTTC	CASSSREVSGFF
NA	TRBD1	TRBV10-2	TRBJ2-2	TGCGCCACCAGGGGGAGTGGCACCGGGGAGCTGTTTTTT	CATRGSGTGELFF
NA	NA	TRBV5-6	TRBJ1-1	TGTGCCAGCAACGCCGGGAACACTGAAGCTTTCTTT	CASNAGNTEAFF
NA	NA	TRBV5-1	TRBJ2-1	TGCGCCAGCAGCCCGGGGGGCGGGATGAATGAGCAGTTCTTC	CASSPGGGMNEQFF
NA	NA	TRBV7-9	TRBJ1-1	TGTGCCAGCAGCTTCATAGACAGTAACACTGAAGCTTTCTTT	CASSFIDSNTEAFF
NA	TRBD2	TRBV11-2	TRBJ2-3	TGTGCCAGCAGCCGGACTAGCGGGGGCGTTAGCACAGATACGCAGTATTTT	CASSRTSGGVSTDTQYF
NA	NA	TRBV5-6	TRBJ2-2	TGTGCCAGCAGCTTGGAGAGGGTGAGCGCCGGGGAGCTGTTTTTT	CASSLERVSAGELFF